This T cell receptor beta chain was identified in a study of technical replicates of blood from a handful of donors. Germline CDR1 and CDR2: LNHDA and SQIVND (reference sequence). The V end was cut by 7 bases, the J end by 10 bases, with 25 bases between. CDR3 length: 15 residues. Assay: immunoSEQ multiplex PCR; the TCRdb copy retains only in-frame clones and omits some. This sample has about 91,000 clones, with approximately 90% found just once. The genes are TRBV19 and TRBJ1-2, with D maybe TRBD1 (5 bases). The receptor was derived from a human donor in good health. The sequenced material came from T cells isolated from PBMCs. CDR3 sequence (DNA): TGTGCCAGTACCAAACCTCCAGGGCTGCAGGCCACCTACACCTTC. It encodes CASTKPPGLQATYTF.